A single TCR beta chain is shown here with its context. This sample was included in a study of blood T cell repertoires in COVID-19. Study context: Spain, Italy and the United States supplied samples that represented acute and convalescent COVID-19. The analysed material was cDNA or gDNA that came from T cells, B-cell-depleted T cells, or PBMCs.

Per germline, CDR1 DFQATT and CDR2 SNEGSKA (reference sequence). There are 10 residues in the CDR3. Trimming removed 5 bases from V and 7 bases from J, with 7 bases in between. Authors' analysis steps: Scientists estimated how many nucleated cells there were by amplifying reference gene primers. Measured with immunoSEQ multiplex PCR; TCRdb has only the in-frame clones, and not every one. V, J and clone size derive from that table, while D and trimming were established from the DNA sequence. The table shows 13,000 or so clones, with approximately 78% occurring only once. This chain joins TRBV20-1 and TRBJ2-3; no clear D gene. The sequenced sample consisted of peripheral blood. This TCR derives from a human donor in a cohort sampled during active COVID-19. This CDR3 is CSADAYTQYF. For the CDR3, the DNA is TGCAGTGCTGATGCGTATACGCAGTATTTT.